The 8 T cell receptor beta chains below were found in one sample sequenced in a study of T cell repertoires in cytomegalovirus infection (dated by TCRdb to between 2018 and 2020). Sequencing relied on an Illumina HiSeq 1500. TCRdb handled the public reads itself, with Q25 trimming in fastp and clone calling in MiXCR, and kept productive beta chains. Identical CDR3 proteins give one entry, which carries the most common genes and DNA. The sample table records more than 500,000 distinct CDR3 sequences; 16% of these occur just once. The top ten clones comprise roughly a quarter of the sample. The sequencing sample was made of CD8+ T cells from PBMCs. These receptors all come from a human donor in good health (CMV status not recorded). Some clones in this sample may be carry-over from other donors' samples.

This clonotype was recorded at least ten times. For the CDR3, the DNA is TGTGCCAGCAGTCTAACTAGCGCGAACACCGGGGAGCTGTTTTTT. It codes for CASSLTSANTGELFF. V is TRBV12-3 or TRBV12-4 and J is TRBJ2-2, with 7 bases that match TRBD2. J gave up 0 bases and V 5 bases, and 3 bases lay outside the gene matches. CDR3 size: 15 residues.

This clonotype was detected many times. The V call is TRBV27, the J call TRBJ1-3; no reliable D call. Germline V gene data show CDR1 as MNHEY and CDR2 as SMNVEV (reference sequence). The CDR3 length is 16 residues. With 5 bases removed from V and 2 bases from J, the gap between germline ends came to 16 bases. The CDR3 DNA sequence: TGTGCCAGCAGTCCCATCCGGGAAAACACTGGAAACACCATATATTTT. This encodes CASSPIRENTGNTIYF.

V usage is TRBV5-1 and J usage is TRBJ2-3; D gene uncertain. The CDR3 extends over 16 amino acids. The V end lost 2 bases, the J end lost 0 bases, and 13 bases lay between the germline ends. Germline V CDR1 and CDR2: SGHRS, YFSETQ. CDR3: CASSFGRRFSTDTQYF. CDR3 DNA sequence: TGCGCCAGCAGCTTTGGCAGGCGATTTAGCACAGATACGCAGTATTTT.

The CDR3 sequence: CASSLALDSEQYF. The DNA for the CDR3 is TGTGCCAGCAGCTTAGCCTTGGACTCCGAGCAGTACTTC. The gene calls are TRBV7-9 and TRBJ2-7; a possible D gene is TRBD2 (5 bases). CDR1 and CDR2 (germline): SEHNR, FQNEAQ (reference sequence). The CDR3 loop spans 13 amino acids. With 0 bases removed from V and 6 bases from J, the gap between germline ends came to 9 bases.

This clonotype was seen ten or more times. The gene calls are TRBV6-5 and TRBJ1-1, with TRBD1 as a possible D gene (6 bases). This CDR3 is 16 amino acids long. V was shortened by 0 bases and J by 3 bases, with 14 bases between the two germline ends. Germline CDR1 and CDR2: MNHEY and SVGAGI. The CDR3 reads CASSYSGQGPYTEAFF. CDR3 DNA sequence: TGTGCCAGCAGTTACTCTGGGCAGGGGCCATACACTGAAGCTTTCTTT.

This clonotype was recorded once. A much larger clone sits a single nucleotide away, making a read error possible. Here the CDR3 reads CASSFRLTGVGGLQFF. In DNA, the CDR3 is TGTGCCAGCAGTTTCCGGCTTACAGGGGTGGGGGGTTTGCAGTTCTTC. The chain combines TRBV12-3 or TRBV12-4 with TRBJ2-1; a weak D match, TRBD1 (7 bases). The CDR3 runs to 16 residues. The germline V and J ends were trimmed by 3 bases and 12 bases, with 24 bases remaining between them.

This clonotype occurred once. The CDR3 loop reads CSGWVLGQGRETQYF. Here the CDR3 DNA reads TGCAGCGGCTGGGTCCTCGGACAGGGCAGGGAGACCCAGTACTTC. The rearrangement joins TRBV29-1 to TRBJ2-5; 8 bases agree with TRBD1. CDR3 length: 15 residues. Germline V gene lookup returns CDR1 SQVTM and CDR2 ANQGSEA. Trimming removed 7 bases from V and 5 bases from J; junction bases left unmatched: 15.

The chain has TRBV7-3 and TRBJ2-3; 8 nucleotides agree with TRBD2. V gave up 4 bases and J gave up 1 base; unmatched junction bases: 25. CDR3 length: 22 residues. Germline V gene sequence: CDR1 SGHTA, CDR2 FQGTGA. The CDR3 reads CASSSPGAGGPLIHGGTDTQYF. The CDR3 DNA follows: TGTGCCAGCAGCTCACCAGGGGCGGGGGGTCCCCTGATCCACGGCGGCACAGATACGCAGTATTTT.